The 31 T cell receptor beta chains below come from one sample, sequenced in a study of blood T cell repertoires in COVID-19. Libraries were prepared by immunoSEQ multiplex PCR; TCRdb keeps only in-frame clonotypes and omits some of them. Among under 110,000 clones listed, 75% to 90% were seen once. The sequencing sample was made of peripheral blood. These receptors were obtained from a woman in her 70s with active or convalescent COVID-19.

The V gene is TRBV28, the J gene TRBJ2-2; TRBD1 matches 7 bases. Germline V CDR1 and CDR2: MDHEN, SYDVKM. The CDR3 has 16 amino acids. The junction had 12 bases not matched to a gene; V was cut back by 5 bases and J by 6 bases. The CDR3 sequence is CASSLEQGWRPGELFF. The CDR3 DNA sequence: TGTGCCAGCAGTCTCGAACAGGGGTGGCGTCCCGGGGAGCTGTTTTTT.

The chain carries TRBV7-2 and TRBJ1-6, with D possibly TRBD1 on 6 matching bases. V lost 1 base, J lost 9 bases, and 13 bases lay in between. The CDR3 covers 15 residues. Germline loops: CDR1 SGHTA, CDR2 FQGNSA. The chain's CDR3 is CASSLDPGVVSPLHF. The CDR3 coding sequence is TGTGCCAGCAGCTTAGACCCAGGGGTAGTTTCACCCCTCCACTTT.

The chain links TRBV28 to TRBJ1-2; 9 bases align to TRBD1. The length of the CDR3 is 16 residues. V trimming: 6 bases; J trimming: 7 bases; junction bases outside the gene matches: 15. Germline V gives CDR1 MDHEN, CDR2 SYDVKM. CDR3 amino acids: CASSSTLPGQGSGYTF. For the CDR3, the DNA is TGTGCCAGCAGCTCAACCCTCCCAGGACAGGGGAGTGGCTACACCTTC.

V is TRBV5-1 and J is TRBJ2-3; D may be TRBD2 (6 bases). The germline V gene encodes CDR1 SGHRS and CDR2 YFSETQ. The CDR3 is 13 residues long. V was shortened by 5 bases and J by 6 bases, with 13 bases between the two germline ends. As DNA, the CDR3 is TGCGCCAGCAGGTGGGGGGAACCGGATACGCAGTATTTT. It translates to CASRWGEPDTQYF.

The chain links TRBV6-5 to TRBJ1-3, with a possible D match to TRBD1 (6 bases). Germline V gene sequence: CDR1 MNHEY, CDR2 SVGAGI. V lost 5 bases, J lost 0 bases, and 11 bases lay in between. This CDR3 has 15 residues. CDR3 loop: CASSTDRSSGNTIYF. The CDR3 DNA reads TGTGCCAGCAGTACCGACAGGAGCTCTGGAAACACCATATATTTT.

The chain employs TRBV25-1 and TRBJ1-6; D may be TRBD1 (5 bases). Germline V lookup: CDR1 MGHDK, CDR2 SYGVNS. Trimming cost V 1 base and J 4 bases, with 5 bases left between them. The length of the CDR3 is 14 residues. CDR3 nucleotides: TGTGCCAGCAGTGAATCAGGGTATAATTCACCCCTCCACTTT. Protein sequence: CASSESGYNSPLHF. The complete variable domain, with remaining parts taken from reference TRBV25-1 and TRBJ1-6, reads EADIYQTPRYLVIGTGKKITLECSQTMGHDKMYWYQQDPGMELHLIHYSYGVNSTEKGDLSSESTVSRIRTEHFPLTLESARPSHTSQYLCASSESGYNSPLHFGNGTRLTVT.

The chain couples TRBV12-3 or TRBV12-4 to TRBJ1-2; D perhaps matches TRBD1 (5 bases). The CDR3 loop spans 12 amino acids. The V end lost 5 bases, the J end lost 3 bases, and 7 bases lay between the germline ends. The CDR3 DNA follows: TGTGCCAGCAGTCCAGGGTACTATGGCTACACCTTC. It yields the protein CASSPGYYGYTF.

The rearrangement uses TRBV9 and TRBJ2-7; weak D call: TRBD1 (7 bases). The CDR3 sequence is 13 residues long. The V and J ends lost 4 bases and 6 bases respectively, with 14 bases between them. Germline CDR1 is SGDLS and CDR2 is YYNGEE. CDR3 in DNA: TGTGCCAGCAGCTCCAGGGGGGCGGGCGAGCAGTACTTC. This gives the protein CASSSRGAGEQYF.

This clone has a single count. The V and J genes are TRBV2 and TRBJ1-1; D might be TRBD1 (6 bases). V lost 10 bases and J lost 3, with 18 bases in between. The CDR3 is 14 residues long. The germline gives CDR1 SNHLY, CDR2 FYNNEI. The CDR3: CATQSTGRDTEAFF. In DNA, the CDR3 is TGTGCCACTCAAAGTACAGGGAGGGACACTGAAGCTTTCTTT.

This clone was seen more than once but under ten times. The V and J genes are TRBV5-1 and TRBJ2-7; 13 bases line up with TRBD2. CDR3 size: 15 residues. J was trimmed by 3 bases and V by 5 bases; bases with no gene match: 5. Per the germline V gene, CDR1 is SGHRS and CDR2 is YFSETQ. The CDR3 coding sequence is TGCGCCAGCAGTAGGGGGACTAGCGGGATCTACGAGCAGTACTTC. Residues: CASSRGTSGIYEQYF.

The rearrangement uses TRBV4-2 and TRBJ1-5; D perhaps matches TRBD1 (6 bases). The CDR3 runs 15 residues. The germline V gene encodes CDR1 LGHNA and CDR2 YNFKEQ. V was clipped by 1 base and J by 6 bases, with 13 bases between them. The DNA of the CDR3 is TGTGCCAGCAGCCAAGTGGTGGGGGCGGGTCAGCCCCAGCATTTT. As protein: CASSQVVGAGQPQHF.

V gene TRBV19 combines with J gene TRBJ2-5; 7 nucleotides align to TRBD2. This CDR3 is 17 amino acids long. V lost 8 bases, J lost 6 bases, and 21 bases stayed unmatched. Germline V gives CDR1 LNHDA, CDR2 SQIVND (reference sequence). CDR3 coding DNA: TGTGCCAGTGCCTCCCGGGGCGGGAGTCCTTACGGGAAGACCCAGTACTTC. This codes for CASASRGGSPYGKTQYF. Combining the CDR3 with reference TRBV19 and TRBJ2-5 gives the whole variable domain DGGITQSPKYLFRKEGQNVTLSCEQNLNHDAMYWYRQDPGQGLRLIYYSQIVNDFQKGDIAEGYSVSREKKESFPLTVTSAQKNPTAFYLCASASRGGSPYGKTQYFGPGTRLLVL.

The rearrangement links TRBV5-1 to TRBJ1-5; 7 bases agree with TRBD1. Germline V gene lookup returns CDR1 SGHRS and CDR2 YFSETQ. J gave up 3 bases and V 0 bases, and 3 bases lay outside the gene matches. This CDR3 has 15 residues. The CDR3 protein is CASSLEGGDNQPQHF. CDR3 in DNA: TGCGCCAGCAGCTTGGAAGGGGGCGACAATCAGCCCCAGCATTTT.

The chain combines TRBV7-2 with TRBJ1-2; D gene uncertain. CDR3 length: 14 amino acids. Germline values: CDR1 SGHTA, CDR2 FQGNSA. V was clipped by 4 bases and J by 1 base, with 10 bases between them. CDR3 region: CASSSGRGNYGYTF. In DNA form, the CDR3 reads TGTGCCAGCAGCTCCGGGCGGGGTAACTATGGCTACACCTTC.

The genes are TRBV7-2 and TRBJ2-4; 7 positions match TRBD1. The CDR3 covers 16 residues. Germline CDR1 is SGHTA and CDR2 is FQGNSA. Trimming at V came to 1 base and at J to 1 base, leaving 4 bases not matched to a gene. CDR3 sequence (DNA): TGTGCCAGCAGCTTAGAGGTCAGGGGGGCCAAAAACATTCAGTACTTC. Protein product: CASSLEVRGAKNIQYF.

This rearrangement joins TRBV19 to TRBJ1-5, with D perhaps matching TRBD1 (6 bases). Trimming removed 3 bases from V and 4 bases from J, with 19 bases in between. The CDR3 runs 17 residues. Germline CDR1 and CDR2: LNHDA and SQIVND (reference sequence). The CDR3 coding sequence is TGTGCCAGTAGTATTCGGACCGGGGGGGGGCAGAATCAGCCCCAGCATTTT. This gives the protein CASSIRTGGGQNQPQHF.

The chain joins TRBV2 to TRBJ1-1; 7 bases map to TRBD1. There are 16 residues in the CDR3. Trimming at V came to 5 bases and at J to 0 bases, leaving 9 bases not matched to a gene. Germline lookup yields CDR1 SNHLY and CDR2 FYNNEI. The CDR3 spells CASSKQGIAMNTEAFF. CDR3 nucleotides: TGTGCCAGCAGTAAACAGGGGATCGCGATGAACACTGAAGCTTTCTTT.

The rearrangement joins TRBV19 to TRBJ2-4, with 7 bases lining up with TRBD1. Trimming at V came to 4 bases and at J to 4 bases, leaving 4 bases not matched to a gene. Germline values: CDR1 LNHDA, CDR2 SQIVND (reference sequence). The CDR3 contains 14 residues. The DNA for the CDR3 is TGTGCCAGTAGTAGGGGACAGTCTAAAAACATTCAGTACTTC. Translated: CASSRGQSKNIQYF.

The J gene is TRBJ2-7, the V gene TRBV21-1; the D call TRBD1 from the table was never checked on the DNA. TRBV21-1 represents a pseudogene. CDR3 size: 15 residues. DNA for the CDR3: TGTGCCAGCAGCAACTCCCGGGACAGAGACTACGAGCAGTACTTC. Translating gives CASSNSRDRDYEQYF.

This chain's CDR3 is CASSHGTKGQPQHF. CDR3 nucleotides: TGTGCCAGCAGCCACGGGACTAAGGGTCAGCCCCAGCATTTT. The gene calls are TRBV5-8 and TRBJ1-5; a possible D gene is TRBD1 (5 bases). CDR1 and CDR2 from the germline V gene are SGHTS and YDEGEE. V lost 4 bases, J lost 6 bases, and 14 bases lay in between. The length of the CDR3 is 14 residues.

The chain uses TRBV11-2 and TRBJ2-1; 9 bases align to TRBD2. After removal of 3 bases from V and 4 bases from J, the junction contained 4 bases not matched to a gene. The germline CDR1 and CDR2 sequences are SGHAT and FQNNGV. This CDR3 comprises 15 residues. The CDR3 nucleotides are TGTGCCAGCAGCTTCTCTAGCGGGGTTTACAATGAGCAGTTCTTC. It translates to CASSFSSGVYNEQFF.

This chain uses TRBV5-5 with TRBJ2-3; 12 nucleotides line up with TRBD1. V lost 2 bases and J lost 6; bases outside the gene matches: 7. The CDR3 is made up of 16 amino acids. Germline V gene sequence: CDR1 SGHKS, CDR2 YYEKEE (reference sequence). CDR3 residues: CASSFTGTGGPDTQYF. The CDR3 DNA sequence: TGTGCCAGCAGCTTCACCGGGACAGGGGGCCCGGATACGCAGTATTTT.

The CDR3, as DNA: TGCGCCAGCAGCCAAGAAGGGCAGGGAGGGAGTGAGCAGTTCTTC. Translation: CASSQEGQGGSEQFF. The rearrangement uses TRBV4-3 and TRBJ2-1; 7 positions agree with TRBD2. CDR1 LGHNA and CDR2 YSLEER come from the germline V gene. The junction had 8 bases not matched to a gene; V was cut back by 0 bases and J by 9 bases. The CDR3 is made up of 15 amino acids.

This clone was recorded only once. The chain has TRBV12-3 or TRBV12-4 and TRBJ2-3; TRBD2 aligns across 10 bases. The CDR3 runs to 12 residues. J gave up 6 bases and V 7 bases, and 1 base lay outside the gene matches. DNA for the CDR3: TGTGCCAGCACAGCGGGGGGGGATACGCAGTATTTT. This translates into CASTAGGDTQYF.

This chain connects TRBV27 to TRBJ2-2; possibly TRBD2 for D (7 bases). Germline V CDR1 and CDR2: MNHEY, SMNVEV (reference sequence). V lost 1 base, J lost 6 bases, and 18 bases lay in between. The CDR3 has 17 amino acids. The CDR3 bases are TGTGCCAGCAGTTTATATTCTGTCGGGGGGCGAGCCGGGGAGCTGTTTTTT. As protein: CASSLYSVGGRAGELFF.

In DNA, the CDR3 is TGTGCCAGCAGCTTGGGACAAGGCTATGGCTACACCTTC. This sequence encodes CASSLGQGYGYTF. This sequence joins TRBV7-3 and TRBJ1-2, with D maybe TRBD1 (6 bases). V was pared by 3 bases and J by 4 bases, with 9 bases between. Looked up from germline, CDR1 is SGHTA and CDR2 is FQGTGA. CDR3 length: 13 residues. The whole variable domain, remainder taken from reference TRBV7-3 and TRBJ1-2, is GAGVSQTPSNKVTEKGKYVELRCDPISGHTALYWYRQSLGQGPEFLIYFQGTGAADDSGLPNDRFFAVRPEGSVSTLKIQRTERGDSAVYLCASSLGQGYGYTFGSGTRLTVV.

DNA of the CDR3: TGTGCCAGCAGTTTCTCTAGCGGTGACTACAATGAGCAGTTCTTC. Protein sequence: CASSFSSGDYNEQFF. The chain recombines TRBV27 with TRBJ2-1, with 7 bases matching TRBD2. J lost 3 bases, V lost 3 bases, and 5 bases had no gene match. The CDR3 spans 15 residues. Germline values: CDR1 MNHEY, CDR2 SMNVEV (reference sequence).

The chain uses TRBV5-6 and TRBJ2-3; maybe TRBD1 (5 bases). The CDR3 consists of 14 residues. Germline CDR1 SGHDT, CDR2 YYEEEE. Trimming removed 0 bases from V and 7 bases from J, with 12 bases in between. CDR3 loop: CASSLVRGVNTQYF. Written as DNA, the CDR3 is TGTGCCAGCAGCTTGGTTAGGGGCGTCAATACGCAGTATTTT. Based on the CDR3 plus reference TRBV5-6 and TRBJ2-3, the full variable domain is DAGVTQSPTHLIKTRGQQVTLRCSPKSGHDTVSWYQQALGQGPQFIFQYYEEEERQRGNFPDRFSGHQFPNYSSELNVNALLLGDSALYLCASSLVRGVNTQYFGPGTRLTVL.

V usage is TRBV24-1 and J usage is TRBJ2-3; TRBD1 matches at 8 bases. CDR3 length equals 16 residues. Germline CDR1 and CDR2: KGHDR and SFDVKD. With V trimmed by 3 bases and J by 2 bases, 6 bases remained unmatched. The CDR3 sequence is CATSDPYRGDTDTQYF. As DNA, the CDR3 is TGTGCCACCAGTGATCCGTACAGGGGGGACACAGATACGCAGTATTTT.

This clone has more than one count but fewer than ten. The V call is TRBV4-1, the J call TRBJ2-3, with D uncertain. Trimming pared 1 base from V and 6 bases from J, leaving 5 bases between. CDR1 MGHRA and CDR2 YSYEKL come from the germline V gene. This CDR3 contains 12 residues. The CDR3 loop reads CASSQVMDTQYF. As DNA, the CDR3 is TGCGCCAGCAGCCAAGTAATGGATACGCAGTATTTT.

This sequence joins TRBV20-1 and TRBJ1-4, with D tentatively TRBD1 (6 bases). V shed 6 bases and J shed 5 bases, with 16 bases lying between them. Germline assignment: CDR1 DFQATT and CDR2 SNEGSKA (reference sequence). The CDR3 contains 14 residues. In DNA form, the CDR3 reads TGCAGTGCGAGTACCGGGACATTGAATGAAAAACTGTTTTTT. Translation gives CSASTGTLNEKLFF.